The clone carrying this T cell receptor beta chain is a singleton in its sample. Its specificity is not known. The data stem from a study of T cells in Graves' hyperthyroidism and ophthalmopathy. Study conclusions and caveats: Most clonotypes that expanded in the thyroid above 0.001 also showed up in blood.

Amplification of TCR beta CDR3 regions used RNA as the template. First-round RT-PCR targeting the TCR CDR3 was performed with the HTBI primer set. MiXCR, applied by TCRdb to the multiplex PCR reads, yields one record per CDR3 protein. This table holds roughly 500,000 distinct CDR3 sequences, 35% to 50% found once. The CDR3 extends over 14 amino acids. Germline CDR1 reads MNHEY; CDR2 reads SVGAGI. The ends were cut back, 4 bases at V and 3 bases at J, with 10 bases in the middle. The sample taken for sequencing was peripheral blood or thyroid tissue (not recorded which). The TCR was taken from an adult woman with Graves' disease, either hyperthyroidism or ophthalmopathy (not recorded which). The chain carries TRBV6-5 and TRBJ1-5; D not resolved. The CDR3 coding sequence is TGTGCCAGCAGTTCACGACCGCTCAATCAGCCCCAGCATTTT. It encodes CASSSRPLNQPQHF.